This T cell receptor beta chain was observed in a study of prognosis after radiotherapy for stage I lung cancer. Across the study: Roughly 5 patients had oligometastatic NSCLC after their primary tumor was surgically resected, and 15 or so patients had newly diagnosed primary stage I lung tumors.

The CDR3 length is 15 residues. Germline V CDR1 and CDR2: SGHTA, FQGNSA. V was clipped by 8 bases and J by 4 bases, with 18 bases between them. Using two-round multiplex PCR, the authors amplified TCR beta CDR3 from genomic DNA. Gene-specific TRBV and TRBJ primers were used in PCR round one. TCRdb re-derived calls from the multiplex PCR reads in MiXCR, one entry per CDR3 protein. Altogether around 63,000 distinct CDR3 sequences are present, around a quarter being singletons, with the ten largest covering 7.5%. Sequenced material: PBMCs, taken before or after stereotactic body radiation therapy (not recorded which). The TCR originated in a donor of 50 years or more with non-small cell lung cancer. J is TRBJ2-1 and V is TRBV7-2, with D perhaps matching TRBD1 or TRBD2 (7 bases each). The CDR3 DNA sequence: TGTGCCAGCCCAAAGGGAGGGGGCGCGTACAATGAGCAGTTCTTC. Its protein is CASPKGGGAYNEQFF.